The present TCR beta chain was sequenced within a study of shared clonotypes between healthy human individuals. The J segment lost 0 bases and the V segment lost 3 bases, leaving 11 bases of the junction unmatched. The CDR3 has 18 amino acids. CDR1 is SGHVS, CDR2 FNYEAQ, per germline. An even split of each subset's genomic DNA across several immunoSEQ plates was performed. Sequencing was performed with immunoSEQ multiplex PCR; in TCRdb, only in-frame clones are kept and a portion is missing. This sample has under 600,000 clones; 90% to 96% occur once, and the top ten carry about 0.059%. The sequenced sample consisted of naive CD4+ T cells sorted from blood. Stated subset: CD45RA+ positively selected. This TCR came from a woman in her twenties or thirties in good health. This chain joins TRBV7-6 and TRBJ2-7, with TRBD1 matching 10 bases. The DNA for the CDR3 is TGTGCCAGCAGCTTCGGGACAGGGGCCTCTTGGACCTCCTACGAGCAGTACTTC. Amino acid sequence: CASSFGTGASWTSYEQYF.